This T cell receptor beta chain derives from a study of cytomegalovirus exposure and HLA in healthy donors. This CDR3 has 14 residues. Trimming removed 4 bases from V and 5 bases from J, with 13 bases in between. CDR1 SGHKS and CDR2 YYEKEE come from the germline V gene (reference sequence). The PCR used 60 Vbeta and 13 Jbeta primers. The repertoire was sequenced with immunoSEQ multiplex PCR; TCRdb's copy has only in-frame clones and lacks some. The sample records roughly 110,000 clones, over 65% being singletons. Only one count was recorded for this clone. This sequence joins TRBV5-5 and TRBJ1-5; D is possibly TRBD1 (5 bases). This receptor was taken from a woman between 40 and 50 years old in good health and CMV-seropositive. The sequenced sample consisted of PBMCs. Here the CDR3 reads CASSPGTTYQPQHF. As DNA, the CDR3 is TGTGCCAGCAGCCCCGGGACTACCTATCAGCCCCAGCATTTT. The whole variable domain, remainder taken from reference TRBV5-5 and TRBJ1-5, is DAGVTQSPTHLIKTRGQQVTLRCSPISGHKSVSWYQQVLGQGPQFIFQYYEKEERGRGNFPDRFSARQFPNYSSELNVNALLLGDSALYLCASSPGTTYQPQHFGDGTRLSIL.